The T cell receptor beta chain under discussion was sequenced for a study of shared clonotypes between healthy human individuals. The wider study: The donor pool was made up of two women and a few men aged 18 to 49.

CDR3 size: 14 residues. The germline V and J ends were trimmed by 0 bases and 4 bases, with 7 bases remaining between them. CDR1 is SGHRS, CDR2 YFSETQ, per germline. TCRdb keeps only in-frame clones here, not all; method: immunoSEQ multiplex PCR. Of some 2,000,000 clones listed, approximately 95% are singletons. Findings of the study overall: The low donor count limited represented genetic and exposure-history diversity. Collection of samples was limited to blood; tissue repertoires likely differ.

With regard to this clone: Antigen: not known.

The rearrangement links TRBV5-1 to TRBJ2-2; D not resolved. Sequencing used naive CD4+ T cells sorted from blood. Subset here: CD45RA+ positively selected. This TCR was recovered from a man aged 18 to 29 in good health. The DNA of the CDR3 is TGCGCCAGCAGCTTGGACTCATCCACCGGGGAGCTGTTTTTT. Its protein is CASSLDSSTGELFF.